A single sample gave rise to the 28 T cell receptor beta chains below, sequenced in a study of spatial heterogeneity in lung cancer. TCRdb re-called the 5' RACE reads with MiXCR, one entry per CDR3 protein. Found here are 85,000 to 100,000 distinct CDR3 sequences, roughly a fifth of them singletons; the top ten hold roughly a fifth. Time point meaning: blood at routine non-recurrence follow-up after resection. Sequencing used PBMCs, obtained at follow-up. The receptors stem from a male donor with early-stage non-small cell lung cancer.

This clonotype has at least ten counts. DNA of the CDR3: TGTGCCAGCAGCCCCCAGGGTATCACAGATACGCAGTATTTT. Translation: CASSPQGITDTQYF. The chain recombines TRBV2 with TRBJ2-3, with D perhaps TRBD1 (5 bases). The CDR3 totals 14 residues. The germline V and J ends were trimmed by 6 bases and 2 bases, with 12 bases remaining between them. The V gene's germline CDR1 is SNHLY and CDR2 FYNNEI. The full variable domain, completed using reference TRBV2 and TRBJ2-3, is EPEVTQTPSHQVTQMGQEVILRCVPISNHLYFYWYRQILGQKVEFLVSFYNNEISEKSEIFDDQFSVERPDGSNFTLKIRSTKLEDSAMYFCASSPQGITDTQYFGPGTRLTVL.

J is TRBJ2-1 and V is TRBV6-5, with D uncertain. The germline gives CDR1 MNHEY, CDR2 SVGAGI. This CDR3 has 11 amino acids. Trimming shortened V by 6 bases and J by 2 bases, and 2 bases separated the two germline ends. CDR3 loop: CASSAYNEQFF. The CDR3 nucleotides read TGTGCCAGCAGCGCCTACAATGAGCAGTTCTTC.

This chain connects TRBV27 to TRBJ2-1, with D perhaps assigned TRBD1 or TRBD2 (5 bases each). V was cut by 8 bases and J by 6 bases, with 14 bases left in between. The CDR3 covers 13 residues. CDR1 MNHEY and CDR2 SMNVEV come from the germline V gene (reference sequence). The CDR3 region is CASPWGPANEQFF. In nucleotides, the CDR3 is TGTGCCAGCCCTTGGGGACCGGCCAATGAGCAGTTCTTC.

Only a few counts were recorded for this clonotype. The CDR3 protein is CSVEPDRVSYEQYF. CDR3 DNA sequence: TGCAGCGTTGAGCCGGACAGGGTATCCTACGAGCAGTACTTC. The chain recombines TRBV29-1 with TRBJ2-7, with TRBD1 matching 8 bases. V lost 3 bases to trimming and J lost 1 base; unmatched junction nucleotides: 5. The CDR3 has 14 amino acids. Germline lookup yields CDR1 SQVTM and CDR2 ANQGSEA.

The chain is built from TRBV2 and TRBJ2-6, with 7 bases fitting TRBD1. Per germline, CDR1 SNHLY and CDR2 FYNNEI. V gave up 2 bases and J gave up 1 base; unmatched junction bases: 2. The CDR3 consists of 16 residues. The CDR3 DNA sequence: TGTGCCAGCAGTGAACCAGGGGGATCTGGGGCCAACGTCCTGACTTTC. Translated, it gives CASSEPGGSGANVLTF.

The DNA of the CDR3 is TGTGCCAGCAGCCCAGGGGGGGGACAGAACCTCTTAGGACAGTACTTC. Translation gives CASSPGGGQNLLGQYF. The chain uses TRBV9 and TRBJ2-7; D might be TRBD1 or TRBD2, each matching 7 bases. V gave up 4 bases and J gave up 10 bases, with 27 bases separating them. This CDR3 is built from 16 residues. Germline CDR1 and CDR2: SGDLS and YYNGEE.

The chain recombines TRBV4-1 with TRBJ2-3, with TRBD2 matching 12 bases. CDR1 MGHRA and CDR2 YSYEKL come from the germline V gene. V dropped 4 bases and J dropped 3; count of bases not matched to a gene: 5. This CDR3 has 16 amino acids. In nucleotides, the CDR3 is TGCGCCAGCAGCCGTCTAGCGGGAGGGCCTACAGATACGCAGTATTTT. Translation gives CASSRLAGGPTDTQYF.

This clonotype was seen only a few times. The genes are TRBV20-1 and TRBJ2-4; D not certain. CDR3 length: 14 amino acids. Germline CDR1 is DFQATT and CDR2 is SNEGSKA (reference sequence). V was pared by 1 base and J by 0 bases, with 7 bases between. The CDR3 region has the DNA TGCAGTGCTAGAGCAAGCCTAGCCAAAAACATTCAGTACTTC. It encodes CSARASLAKNIQYF.

This chain links TRBV6-2 or TRBV6-3 with TRBJ1-2; D remains unclear. CDR3 length: 13 residues. Germline CDR1 is MNHEY and CDR2 is SVGEGT. V was cut by 6 bases and J by 4 bases, with 12 bases left in between. As DNA, the CDR3 is TGTGCCAGCAGCCCATCGGAAGTCTATGGCTACACCTTC. Residues: CASSPSEVYGYTF.

As concerns this clonotype: This clone may be a read error of a much larger clone one base away. V gene TRBV23-1 combines with J gene TRBJ1-4; tentatively, D is TRBD1 (6 bases). Being an ORF, TRBV23-1 has a function that is uncertain. The CDR3 runs to 14 residues. The ends were cut back, 0 bases at V and 8 bases at J, with 10 bases in the middle. The CDR3 sequence is CASSQSGAEEKLFF. DNA for the CDR3: TGCGCCAGCAGTCAATCGGGGGCCGAAGAAAAACTGTTTTTT.

The table lists this clonotype with many counts. The chain has TRBV6-5 and TRBJ1-1; the D is unclear. Between the trimmed V and J ends, which lost 2 bases and 6 bases, there was a span of 4 bases. The CDR3 extends over 11 amino acids. CDR1 MNHEY and CDR2 SVGAGI come from the germline V gene. CDR3 residues: CASSYGSEAFF. The CDR3 coding sequence is TGTGCCAGCAGTTACGGATCTGAAGCTTTCTTT.

The chain employs TRBV2 and TRBJ2-3; D is uncertain. There are 14 residues in the CDR3. V lost 5 bases, J lost 6 bases, and 15 bases lay in between. The germline gives CDR1 SNHLY, CDR2 FYNNEI. CDR3 DNA sequence: TGTGCCAGCAGTTCTCCGATCGCACGCGATACGCAGTATTTT. It is translated as CASSSPIARDTQYF.

This clonotype was recorded a few times. V and J are TRBV7-8 and TRBJ2-7; 10 bases align to TRBD2. This CDR3 region has 18 residues. The V gene's germline CDR1 is SGHVS and CDR2 FQNEAQ. V was clipped by 2 bases and J by 3 bases; unmatched bases: 13. CDR3 nucleotides: TGTGCCAGCAGCTTAACGATTAGCGGGAGGAAAACTTACTACGAGCAGTACTTC. Translated: CASSLTISGRKTYYEQYF.

This clonotype was observed many times. CDR3 region: CSAPRQGNTEAFF. The CDR3 DNA sequence: TGCAGTGCTCCACGACAGGGGAACACTGAAGCTTTCTTT. The J gene is TRBJ1-1, the V gene TRBV20-1; TRBD1 matches 7 bases. CDR1 is DFQATT, CDR2 SNEGSKA, per germline (reference sequence). The CDR3 consists of 13 residues. V lost 5 bases and J lost 1; bases outside the gene matches: 4.

The DNA for the CDR3 is TGTGCCAGCAGCGCTACGCGGGTCACTGAAGCTTTCTTT. It encodes CASSATRVTEAFF. This chain links TRBV7-2 with TRBJ1-1; D is ambiguous. V was cut by 5 bases and J by 4 bases, with 11 bases left in between. The germline V gene has CDR1 SGHTA and CDR2 FQGNSA. The CDR3 is 13 residues long. The full variable domain, completed using reference TRBV7-2 and TRBJ1-1, is GAGVSQSPSNKVTEKGKDVELRCDPISGHTALYWYRQSLGQGLEFLIYFQGNSAPDKSGLPSDRFSAERTGGSVSTLTIQRTQQEDSAVYLCASSATRVTEAFFGQGTRLTVV.

V and J are TRBV19 and TRBJ2-3; D is unresolved. Germline V gives CDR1 LNHDA, CDR2 SQIVND (reference sequence). The V end was cut by 7 bases, the J end by 1 base, with 15 bases between. This CDR3 region has 15 residues. This CDR3 reads CASTPGPSRTDTQYF. CDR3 coding DNA: TGTGCCAGTACCCCCGGGCCGTCTCGCACAGATACGCAGTATTTT.

This clonotype occurred a few times. The V and J genes are TRBV4-1 and TRBJ1-4; no reliable D call. The V end lost 1 base, the J end lost 8 bases, and 8 bases lay between the germline ends. This CDR3 region has 13 residues. Germline V gene lookup returns CDR1 MGHRA and CDR2 YSYEKL. The CDR3 coding sequence is TGCGCCAGCAGCCAAGTCCGTGGCGAAAAACTGTTTTTT. This encodes CASSQVRGEKLFF.

The table lists this clonotype with a few counts. This chain links TRBV6-1 with TRBJ1-1, with 8 positions matching TRBD1. J lost 4 bases, V lost 6 bases, and 10 bases had no gene match. Germline assignment: CDR1 MNHNS and CDR2 SASEGT. The CDR3 totals 15 residues. CDR3: CASSPRQGPSTEAFF. The CDR3 DNA reads TGTGCCAGCAGCCCCAGACAGGGGCCGAGCACTGAAGCTTTCTTT.

The chain couples TRBV2 to TRBJ1-5, with D unclear. The CDR3 has 15 residues. The V gene lost 4 bases and the J gene lost 6 bases, with 16 bases spanning the gap. CDR1 and CDR2 from the germline V gene are SNHLY and FYNNEI. CDR3 sequence: CASSGSGGSAQPQHF. CDR3 DNA sequence: TGTGCCAGCAGTGGATCAGGTGGTAGTGCTCAGCCCCAGCATTTT.

This clonotype was found many times. The chain is built from TRBV7-2 and TRBJ2-2, with a tentative D call TRBD2 (6 bases). The germline V and J ends were trimmed by 5 bases and 6 bases, with 19 bases remaining between them. The germline gives CDR1 SGHTA, CDR2 FQGNSA. The CDR3 has 16 residues. CDR3 nucleotides: TGTGCCAGCAGCCGGGGGTGGCTAGGAGGGGCCGGGGAGCTGTTTTTT. This sequence encodes CASSRGWLGGAGELFF.

V usage is TRBV19 and J usage is TRBJ2-3; weak D call: TRBD2 (5 bases). V dropped 10 bases and J dropped 2 bases, with 16 bases sitting between them. CDR1 is LNHDA and CDR2 is SQIVND in the germline V gene (reference sequence). The length of the CDR3 is 14 residues. CDR3 protein: CATSRTGFTDTQYF. CDR3 DNA: TGTGCCACCTCTCGGACTGGGTTCACAGATACGCAGTATTTT.

This clonotype has just a few counts. The CDR3 DNA reads as TGCAGTGCTAGGTTTCAGAATAAAGAGACCCAGTACTTC. It encodes CSARFQNKETQYF. The rearrangement uses TRBV20-1 and TRBJ2-5; no clear D. Trimming shortened V by 3 bases and J by 3 bases, and 11 bases separated the two germline ends. This CDR3 contains 13 residues. Germline V gives CDR1 DFQATT, CDR2 SNEGSKA (reference sequence).

This clonotype has just a few counts. This chain links TRBV6-2 or TRBV6-3 with TRBJ2-5; no reliable D call. V was trimmed by 2 bases and J by 2 bases, leaving 6 bases between them. CDR1 and CDR2 (germline): MNHEY, SVGEGT. This CDR3 spans 13 amino acids. CDR3 coding DNA: TGTGCCAGCAGTTACCGCCGGCAAGAGACCCAGTACTTC. This codes for CASSYRRQETQYF.

This chain joins TRBV6-5 and TRBJ2-3; 7 nucleotides align to TRBD2. Unmatched junction bases numbered 10, after V lost 2 bases and J lost 2 bases. Germline assignment: CDR1 MNHEY and CDR2 SVGAGI. The CDR3 has 17 residues. CDR3 sequence: CASSYGPRGKDTDTQYF. The CDR3 DNA reads as TGTGCCAGCAGTTACGGACCGCGGGGGAAGGACACAGATACGCAGTATTTT.

The J gene is TRBJ2-5, the V gene TRBV7-6; TRBD2 agrees at 9 bases. V was pared by 3 bases and J by 4 bases, with 6 bases of the junction left unmatched. Germline CDR1 and CDR2: SGHVS and FNYEAQ. The CDR3 is 15 amino acids. Here the CDR3 DNA reads TGTGCCAGCAGCTTCGGCGGGGGGGCTGGAGAGACCCAGTACTTC. It yields the protein CASSFGGGAGETQYF.

The chain employs TRBV20-1 and TRBJ2-3; TRBD1 matches 7 bases. J gave up 2 bases and V 4 bases, and 3 bases lay outside the gene matches. Germline CDR1 is DFQATT and CDR2 is SNEGSKA (reference sequence). The CDR3 is 13 residues long. CDR3 DNA sequence: TGCAGTGCTACCACAGGGGCCACAGATACGCAGTATTTT. It encodes CSATTGATDTQYF.

This clonotype has just a few counts. The gene calls are TRBV18 and TRBJ1-1; 7 bases are shared with TRBD1. Per the germline V gene, CDR1 is KGHSH and CDR2 is LQKENI. Trimming removed 6 bases from V and 5 bases from J; junction bases left unmatched: 9. The CDR3 extends over 14 amino acids. The CDR3 bases are TGTGCCAGCTCCGATTTTGGGACAGCAACTGAAGCTTTCTTT. This sequence encodes CASSDFGTATEAFF.

This clonotype was counted ten times or more. This chain links TRBV11-2 with TRBJ2-2; 9 nucleotides align to TRBD1. CDR3 size: 16 residues. Germline V CDR1 and CDR2: SGHAT, FQNNGV. V shed 5 bases and J 0 bases; nucleotides not matched to a gene: 4. The DNA of the CDR3 is TGTGCCAGCAGCCTCCGGACAGGGGCGAACACCGGGGAGCTGTTTTTT. Encoded protein: CASSLRTGANTGELFF.